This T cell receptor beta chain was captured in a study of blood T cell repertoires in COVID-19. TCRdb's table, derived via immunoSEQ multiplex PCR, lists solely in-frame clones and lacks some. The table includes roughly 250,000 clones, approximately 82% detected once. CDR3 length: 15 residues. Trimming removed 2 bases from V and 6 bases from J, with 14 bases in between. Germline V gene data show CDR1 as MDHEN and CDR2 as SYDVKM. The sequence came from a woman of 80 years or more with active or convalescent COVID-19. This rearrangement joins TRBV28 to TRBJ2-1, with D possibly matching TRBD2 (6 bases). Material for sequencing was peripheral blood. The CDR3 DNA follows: TGTGCCAGCAGTTTAGGGACTCCCGGGGGCAATGAGCAGTTCTTC. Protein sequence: CASSLGTPGGNEQFF.